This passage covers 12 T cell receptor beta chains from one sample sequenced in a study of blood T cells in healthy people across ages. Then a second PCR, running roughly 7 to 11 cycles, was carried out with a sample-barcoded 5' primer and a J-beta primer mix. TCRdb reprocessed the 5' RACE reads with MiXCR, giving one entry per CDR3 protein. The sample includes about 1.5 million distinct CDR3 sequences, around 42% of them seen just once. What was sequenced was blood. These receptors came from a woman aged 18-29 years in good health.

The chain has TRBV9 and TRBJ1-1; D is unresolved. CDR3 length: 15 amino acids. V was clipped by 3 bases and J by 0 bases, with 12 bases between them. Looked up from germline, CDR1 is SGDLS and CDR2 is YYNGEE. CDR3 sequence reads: CASSAQRGLNTEAFF. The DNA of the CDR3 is TGTGCCAGCAGCGCACAGCGGGGTTTGAACACTGAAGCTTTCTTT. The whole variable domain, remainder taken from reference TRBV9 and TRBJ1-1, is DSGVTQTPKHLITATGQRVTLRCSPRSGDLSVYWYQQSLDQGLQFLIQYYNGEERAKGNILERFSAQQFPDLHSELNLSSLELGDSALYFCASSAQRGLNTEAFFGQGTRLTVV.

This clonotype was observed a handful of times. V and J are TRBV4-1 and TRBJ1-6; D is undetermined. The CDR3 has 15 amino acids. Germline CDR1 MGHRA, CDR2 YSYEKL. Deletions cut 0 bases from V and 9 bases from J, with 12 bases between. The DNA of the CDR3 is TGCGCCAGCAGCCAAGATATCGGGAATAGTTCACCCCTCCACTTT. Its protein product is CASSQDIGNSSPLHF.

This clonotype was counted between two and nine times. DNA of the CDR3: TGTGCCAGCAAGGCAGGGGACTACGAGCAGTACTTC. It specifies CASKAGDYEQYF. The chain couples TRBV7-9 to TRBJ2-7, with D maybe TRBD1 (6 bases). Germline assignment: CDR1 SEHNR and CDR2 FQNEAQ (reference sequence). This CDR3 contains 12 residues. V was clipped by 7 bases and J by 3 bases, with 10 bases between them.

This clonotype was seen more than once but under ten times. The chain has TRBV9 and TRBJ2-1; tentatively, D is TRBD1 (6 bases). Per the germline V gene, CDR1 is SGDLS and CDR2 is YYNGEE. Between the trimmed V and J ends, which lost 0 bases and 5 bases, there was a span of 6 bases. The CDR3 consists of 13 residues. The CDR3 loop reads CASSVDRDNEQFF. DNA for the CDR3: TGTGCCAGCAGCGTAGACAGGGACAATGAGCAGTTCTTC. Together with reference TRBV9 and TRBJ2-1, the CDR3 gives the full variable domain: DSGVTQTPKHLITATGQRVTLRCSPRSGDLSVYWYQQSLDQGLQFLIQYYNGEERAKGNILERFSAQQFPDLHSELNLSSLELGDSALYFCASSVDRDNEQFFGPGTRLTVL.

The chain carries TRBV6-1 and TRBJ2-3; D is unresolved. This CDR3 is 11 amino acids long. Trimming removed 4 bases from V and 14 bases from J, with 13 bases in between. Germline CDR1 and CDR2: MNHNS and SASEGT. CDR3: CASSGTISGYF. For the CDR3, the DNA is TGTGCCAGCAGTGGGACCATAAGTGGGTATTTT.

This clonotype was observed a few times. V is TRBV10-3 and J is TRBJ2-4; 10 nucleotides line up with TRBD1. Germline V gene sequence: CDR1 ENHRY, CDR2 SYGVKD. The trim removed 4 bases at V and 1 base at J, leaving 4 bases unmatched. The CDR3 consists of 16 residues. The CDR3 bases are TGTGCCATCAGTGGGACAGGGGGTTTTGCCAAAAACATTCAGTACTTC. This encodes CAISGTGGFAKNIQYF.

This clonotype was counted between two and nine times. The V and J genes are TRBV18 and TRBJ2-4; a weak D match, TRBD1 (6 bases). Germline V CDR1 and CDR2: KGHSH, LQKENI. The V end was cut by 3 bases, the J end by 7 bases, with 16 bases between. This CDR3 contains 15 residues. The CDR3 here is CASSPQTGQRNIQYF. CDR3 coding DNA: TGTGCCAGCTCACCCCAGACGGGACAAAGGAACATTCAGTACTTC.

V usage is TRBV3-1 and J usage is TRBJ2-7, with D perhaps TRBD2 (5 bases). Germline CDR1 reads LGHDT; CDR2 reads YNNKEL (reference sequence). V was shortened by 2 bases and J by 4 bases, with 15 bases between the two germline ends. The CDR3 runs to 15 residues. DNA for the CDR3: TGTGCCAGCAGCCAAACTCTAGCAGCCACTTACGAGCAGTACTTC. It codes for CASSQTLAATYEQYF.

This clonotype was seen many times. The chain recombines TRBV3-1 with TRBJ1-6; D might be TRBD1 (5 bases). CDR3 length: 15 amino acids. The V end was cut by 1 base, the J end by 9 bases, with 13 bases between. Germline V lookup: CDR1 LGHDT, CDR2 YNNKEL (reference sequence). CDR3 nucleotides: TGTGCCAGCAGCCAAGCGCAAGGGGTGATTTCACCCCTCCACTTT. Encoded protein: CASSQAQGVISPLHF.

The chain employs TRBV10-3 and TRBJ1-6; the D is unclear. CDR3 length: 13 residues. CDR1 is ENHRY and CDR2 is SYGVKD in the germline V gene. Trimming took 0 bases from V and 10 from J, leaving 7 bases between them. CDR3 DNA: TGTGCCATCAGTGAGTCTGAAGCCTCACCCCTCCACTTT. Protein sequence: CAISESEASPLHF.

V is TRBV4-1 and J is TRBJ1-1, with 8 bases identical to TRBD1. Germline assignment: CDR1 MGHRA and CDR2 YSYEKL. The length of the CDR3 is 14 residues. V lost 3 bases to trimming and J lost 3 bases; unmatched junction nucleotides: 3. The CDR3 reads CASSHPDRDTEAFF. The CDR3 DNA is TGCGCCAGCAGCCACCCGGACAGGGACACTGAAGCTTTCTTT.

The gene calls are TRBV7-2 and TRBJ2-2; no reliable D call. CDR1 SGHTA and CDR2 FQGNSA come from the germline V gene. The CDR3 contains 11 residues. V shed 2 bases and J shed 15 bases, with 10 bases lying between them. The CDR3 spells CASSLSTDLFF. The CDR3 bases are TGTGCCAGCAGCTTAAGCACAGACTTGTTTTTT.